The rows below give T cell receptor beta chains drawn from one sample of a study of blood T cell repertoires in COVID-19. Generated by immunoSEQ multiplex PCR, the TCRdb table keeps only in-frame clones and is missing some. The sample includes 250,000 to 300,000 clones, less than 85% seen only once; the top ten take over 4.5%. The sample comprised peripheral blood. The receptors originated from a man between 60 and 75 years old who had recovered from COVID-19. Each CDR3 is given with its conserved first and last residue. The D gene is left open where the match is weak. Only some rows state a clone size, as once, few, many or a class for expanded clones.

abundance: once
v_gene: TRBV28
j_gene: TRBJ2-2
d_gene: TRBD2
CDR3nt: TGTGCCAGCAGTCTCCCGGGGGGTACCGGGGAGCTGTTTTTT
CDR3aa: CASSLPGGTGELFF

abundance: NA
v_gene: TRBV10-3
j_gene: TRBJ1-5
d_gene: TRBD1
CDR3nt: TGTGCCATCAGTCCCGGGACAGGGAATCAGCCCCAGCATTTT
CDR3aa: CAISPGTGNQPQHF

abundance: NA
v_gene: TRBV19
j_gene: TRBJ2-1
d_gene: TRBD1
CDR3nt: TGTGCCAGTAGATTGGACAGGAGCTCCTACAATGAGCAGTTCTTC
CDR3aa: CASRLDRSSYNEQFF

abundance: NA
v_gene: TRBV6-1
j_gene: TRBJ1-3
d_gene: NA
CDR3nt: TGTGCCAGCAGTGAAGGGGGACATGCTGGAAACACCATATATTTT
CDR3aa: CASSEGGHAGNTIYF

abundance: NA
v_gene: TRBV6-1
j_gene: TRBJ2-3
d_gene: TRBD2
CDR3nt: TGTGCCAGCAGTGAAGGGAGGGCGGGGGTCGGTACGCAGTATTTT
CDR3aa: CASSEGRAGVGTQYF

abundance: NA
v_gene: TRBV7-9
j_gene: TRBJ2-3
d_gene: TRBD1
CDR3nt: TGTGCCAGCAGCTCATGGACAGGGGTGACAGATACGCAGTATTTT
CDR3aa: CASSSWTGVTDTQYF

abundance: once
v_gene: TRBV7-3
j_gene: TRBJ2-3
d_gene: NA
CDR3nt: TGTGCCAGCAGCCCCTATAGCGGAAGCACAGATACGCAGTATTTT
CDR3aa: CASSPYSGSTDTQYF

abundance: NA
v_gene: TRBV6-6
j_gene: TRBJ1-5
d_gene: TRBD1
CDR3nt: TGTGCCAGCAGTGGAGGACAGGGGATCAATCAGCCCCAGCATTTT
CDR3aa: CASSGGQGINQPQHF

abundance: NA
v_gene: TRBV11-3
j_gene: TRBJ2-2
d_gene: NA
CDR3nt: TGTGCCAGCAGCTTAGATCTATGGAGCGGCGACACCGGGGAGCTGTTTTTT
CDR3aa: CASSLDLWSGDTGELFF

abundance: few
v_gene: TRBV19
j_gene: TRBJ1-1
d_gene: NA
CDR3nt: TGTGCCAGTTATGGTGTCAGAAACACTGAAGCTTTCTTT
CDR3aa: CASYGVRNTEAFF

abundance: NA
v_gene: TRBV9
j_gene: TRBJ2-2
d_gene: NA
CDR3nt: TGTGCCAGCAGCGTGACGGGACAGAACACCGGGGAGCTGTTTTTT
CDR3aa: CASSVTGQNTGELFF

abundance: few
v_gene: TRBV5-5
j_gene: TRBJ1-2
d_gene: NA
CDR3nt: TGTGCCAGCAGCTTGGCCCTCAACTATGGCTACACCTTC
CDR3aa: CASSLALNYGYTF

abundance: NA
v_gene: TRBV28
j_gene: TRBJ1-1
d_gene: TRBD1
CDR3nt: TGTGCCAGCAGCAAGACCGGGACAGGGATATGGAACACTGAAGCTTTCTTT
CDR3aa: CASSKTGTGIWNTEAFF

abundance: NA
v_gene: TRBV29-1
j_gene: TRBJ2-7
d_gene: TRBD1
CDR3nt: TGCAGCGCCCGAAACAGGGGGCAGGGCGAGCAGTACTTC
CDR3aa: CSARNRGQGEQYF

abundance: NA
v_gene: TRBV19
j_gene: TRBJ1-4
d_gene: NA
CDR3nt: TGTGCCAGTAGCTGGTCTAGGGGTCCGGAGGGAGAAAAACTGTTTTTT
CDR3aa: CASSWSRGPEGEKLFF

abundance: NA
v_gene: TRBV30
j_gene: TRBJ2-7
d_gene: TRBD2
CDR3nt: TGTGCCTGCAGCAGGGTAGCGGGAGTGGGCGACGAGCAGTACTTC
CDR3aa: CACSRVAGVGDEQYF

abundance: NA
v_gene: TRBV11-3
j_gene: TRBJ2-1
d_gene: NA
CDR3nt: TGTGCCAGCAGCTTAGTAGATTACAGTGAGCAGTTCTTC
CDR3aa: CASSLVDYSEQFF

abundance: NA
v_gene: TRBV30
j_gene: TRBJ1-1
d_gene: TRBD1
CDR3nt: TGTGCCTGGAGCGGGACAGGGGGCACTGAAGCTTTCTTT
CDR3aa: CAWSGTGGTEAFF

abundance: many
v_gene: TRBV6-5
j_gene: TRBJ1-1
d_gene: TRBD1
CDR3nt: TGTGCCAGCAGACGGACAGGGGATGAAGCTTTCTTT
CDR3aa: CASRRTGDEAFF

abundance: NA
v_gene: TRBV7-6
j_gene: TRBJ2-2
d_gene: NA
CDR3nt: TGTGCCAGCAGCTTAGCTTACGGGAGAGGGACCGGGGAGCTGTTTTTT
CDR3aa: CASSLAYGRGTGELFF

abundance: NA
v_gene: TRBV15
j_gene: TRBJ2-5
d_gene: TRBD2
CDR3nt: TGTGCCACCAGCAGAGATGTTTGGCTAGCGGGGGACGAGACCCAGTACTTC
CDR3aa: CATSRDVWLAGDETQYF

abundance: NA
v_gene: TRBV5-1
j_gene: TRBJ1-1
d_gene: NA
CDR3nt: TGCGCCAGCAGCCTGAATTCGTGGGGCGCGCAGAACACTGAAGCTTTCTTT
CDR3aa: CASSLNSWGAQNTEAFF

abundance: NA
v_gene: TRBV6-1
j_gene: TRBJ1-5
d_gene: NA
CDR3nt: TGTGCCAGCAGTGGGGGCTCGTGGAATAGCAATCAGCCCCAGCATTTT
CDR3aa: CASSGGSWNSNQPQHF

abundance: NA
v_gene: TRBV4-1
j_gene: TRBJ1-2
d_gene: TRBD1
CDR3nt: TGCGCCAGCAGAAGGGACAGGGGATTCTCTGGCTACACCTTC
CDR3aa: CASRRDRGFSGYTF

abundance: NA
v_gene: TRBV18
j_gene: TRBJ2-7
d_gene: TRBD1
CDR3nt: TGTGCCAGCTCACCAAGGACAGGGAGCTACGAGCAGTACTTC
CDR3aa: CASSPRTGSYEQYF

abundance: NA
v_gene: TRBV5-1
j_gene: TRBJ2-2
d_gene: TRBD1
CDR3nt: TGCGCCAGCAGAGGGACAGGGGGCACGGGGGAGCTGTTTTTT
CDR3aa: CASRGTGGTGELFF

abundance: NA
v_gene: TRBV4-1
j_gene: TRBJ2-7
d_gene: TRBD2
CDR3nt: TGCGCCAGCAGCCAAGGCGGGGGGACTTCCTACGAGCAGTACTTC
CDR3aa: CASSQGGGTSYEQYF

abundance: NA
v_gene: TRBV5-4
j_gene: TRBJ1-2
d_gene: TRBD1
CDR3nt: TGTGCCAGCAGCCCCCGGACAGGGAGGAACTATGGCTACACCTTC
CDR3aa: CASSPRTGRNYGYTF

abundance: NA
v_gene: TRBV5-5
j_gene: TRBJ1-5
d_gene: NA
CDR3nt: TGTGCCAGCAGACCTCTGACAGGCAGCAATCAGCCCCAGCATTTT
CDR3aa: CASRPLTGSNQPQHF

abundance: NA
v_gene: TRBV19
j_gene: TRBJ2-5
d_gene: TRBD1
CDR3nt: TGTGCCAGTAAGAAGACCGGGACAGAAGAGACCCAGTACTTC
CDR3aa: CASKKTGTEETQYF

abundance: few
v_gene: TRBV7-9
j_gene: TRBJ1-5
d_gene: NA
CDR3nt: TGTGCCAGCAGCTTAGACGGTCAGCCCCAGCATTTT
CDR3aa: CASSLDGQPQHF

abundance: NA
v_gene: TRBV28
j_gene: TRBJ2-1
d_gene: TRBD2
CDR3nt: TGTGCCAGCAGCACTAGCGGGGGGATCAATGAGCAGTTCTTC
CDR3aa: CASSTSGGINEQFF

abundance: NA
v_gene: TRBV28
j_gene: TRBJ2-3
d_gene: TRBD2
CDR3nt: TGTGCCAGCAGTTTAGCCCGAACGAGCGGGGCCAGCACAGATACGCAGTATTTT
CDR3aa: CASSLARTSGASTDTQYF

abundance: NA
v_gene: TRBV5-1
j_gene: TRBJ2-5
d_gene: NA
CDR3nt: TGCGCCAGCAGCTTGGGACGGGAAGAGACCCAGTACTTC
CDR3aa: CASSLGREETQYF

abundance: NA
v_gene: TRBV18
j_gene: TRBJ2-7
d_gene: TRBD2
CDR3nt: TGTGCCAGCTCGCGGGGGGACGTATACGAGCAGTACTTC
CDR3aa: CASSRGDVYEQYF

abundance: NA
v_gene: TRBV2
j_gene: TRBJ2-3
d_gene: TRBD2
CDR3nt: TGTGCCAGCACAAAGCGGGGGGCCTCCACTACTAGCACAGATACGCAGTATTTT
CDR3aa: CASTKRGASTTSTDTQYF

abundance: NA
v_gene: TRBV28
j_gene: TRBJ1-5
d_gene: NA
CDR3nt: TGTGCCAGCAGGACCAACAGAGGGCAGGGCGGGATTCAGCCCCAGCATTTT
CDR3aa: CASRTNRGQGGIQPQHF

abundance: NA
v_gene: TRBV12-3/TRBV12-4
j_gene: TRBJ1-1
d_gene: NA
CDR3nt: TGTGCCAGCAGTCGGTTTGTAACTTTCTTT
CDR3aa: CASSRFVTFF

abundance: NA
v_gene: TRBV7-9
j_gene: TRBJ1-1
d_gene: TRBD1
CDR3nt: TGTGCCAGCAGCGTTCGGACAGGGAACACTGAAGCTTTCTTT
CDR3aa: CASSVRTGNTEAFF

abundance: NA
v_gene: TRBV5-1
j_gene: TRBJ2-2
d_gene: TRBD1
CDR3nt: TGCGCCAGCAGCTTGGGGGACAGGGGAACCGGGGAGCTGTTTTTT
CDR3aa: CASSLGDRGTGELFF

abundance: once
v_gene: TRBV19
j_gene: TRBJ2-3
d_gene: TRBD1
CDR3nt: TGTGCCAGTAGTCCCAGGCGACAGGGGGTAGATACGCAGTATTTT
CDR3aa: CASSPRRQGVDTQYF

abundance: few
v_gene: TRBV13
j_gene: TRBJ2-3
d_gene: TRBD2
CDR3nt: TGTGCCAGCAGCCGACTAGCGGAAGGGGCAGATACGCAGTATTTT
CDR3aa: CASSRLAEGADTQYF

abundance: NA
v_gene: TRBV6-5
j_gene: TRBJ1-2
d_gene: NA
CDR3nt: TGTGCCTCGACTTGGGGAGAATCTAACTATGGCTACACCTTC
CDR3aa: CASTWGESNYGYTF

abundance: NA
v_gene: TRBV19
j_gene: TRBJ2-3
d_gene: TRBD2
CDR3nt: TGTGCCAGTAGTGCCGGGACTAGCGGGAGAAATGATACGCAGTATTTT
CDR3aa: CASSAGTSGRNDTQYF

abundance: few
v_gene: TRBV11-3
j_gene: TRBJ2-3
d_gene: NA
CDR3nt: TGTGCCAGCAGCTTAGATCGGACAGATACGCAGTATTTT
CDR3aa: CASSLDRTDTQYF

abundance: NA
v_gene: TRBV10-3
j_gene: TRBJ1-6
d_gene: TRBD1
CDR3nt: TGTGCCATCAGTGAGTCGAGAATCGACAGGGCAAACAATTCACCCCTCCACTTT
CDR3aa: CAISESRIDRANNSPLHF

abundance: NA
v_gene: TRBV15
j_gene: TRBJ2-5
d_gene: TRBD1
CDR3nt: TGTGCCACCAGCAGAGATAAAAGACAGGGGGTAATTGAGACCCAGTACTTC
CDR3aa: CATSRDKRQGVIETQYF

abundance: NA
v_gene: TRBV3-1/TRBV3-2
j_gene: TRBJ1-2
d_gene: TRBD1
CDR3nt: TGTGCCAGCAGCTGGAGGACAGGGGATGGCTACACCTTC
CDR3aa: CASSWRTGDGYTF

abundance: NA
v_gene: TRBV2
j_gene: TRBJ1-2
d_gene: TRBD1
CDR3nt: TGTGCCAGCGGGACAGGGTATGGCTACACCTTC
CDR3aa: CASGTGYGYTF

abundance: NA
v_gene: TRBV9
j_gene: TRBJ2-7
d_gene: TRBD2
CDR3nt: TGTGCCAGCAGCGTAGGGGTTAGCGGGGGGTCGACCTCCTACGAGCAGTACTTC
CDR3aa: CASSVGVSGGSTSYEQYF

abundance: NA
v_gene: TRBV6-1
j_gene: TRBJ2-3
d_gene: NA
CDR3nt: TGTGCCAGCAGTGATGGGGGACTGGCGGATACGCAGTATTTT
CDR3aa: CASSDGGLADTQYF